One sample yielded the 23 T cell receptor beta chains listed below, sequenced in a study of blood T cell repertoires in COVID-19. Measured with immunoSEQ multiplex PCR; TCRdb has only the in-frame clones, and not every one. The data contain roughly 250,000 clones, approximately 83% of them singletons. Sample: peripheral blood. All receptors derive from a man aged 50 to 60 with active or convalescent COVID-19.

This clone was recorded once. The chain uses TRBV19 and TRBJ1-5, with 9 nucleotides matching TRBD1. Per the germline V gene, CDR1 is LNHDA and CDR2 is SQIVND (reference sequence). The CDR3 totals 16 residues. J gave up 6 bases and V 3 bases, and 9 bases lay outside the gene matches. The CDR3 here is CASSMLLGQGGQPQHF. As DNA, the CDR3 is TGTGCCAGTAGTATGCTTTTGGGACAGGGAGGTCAGCCCCAGCATTTT.

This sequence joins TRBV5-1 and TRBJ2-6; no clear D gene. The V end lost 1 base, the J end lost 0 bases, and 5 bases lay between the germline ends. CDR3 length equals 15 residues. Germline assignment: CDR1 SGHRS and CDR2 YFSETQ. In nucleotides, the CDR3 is TGCGCCAGCAGCTTGCCTATCTCTGGGGCCAACGTCCTGACTTTC. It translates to CASSLPISGANVLTF.

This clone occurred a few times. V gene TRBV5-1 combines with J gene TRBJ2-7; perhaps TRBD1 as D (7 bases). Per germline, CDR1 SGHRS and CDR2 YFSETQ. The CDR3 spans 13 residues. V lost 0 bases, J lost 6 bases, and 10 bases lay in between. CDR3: CASSLAGGFEQYF. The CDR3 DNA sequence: TGCGCCAGCAGCTTGGCAGGGGGGTTCGAGCAGTACTTC.

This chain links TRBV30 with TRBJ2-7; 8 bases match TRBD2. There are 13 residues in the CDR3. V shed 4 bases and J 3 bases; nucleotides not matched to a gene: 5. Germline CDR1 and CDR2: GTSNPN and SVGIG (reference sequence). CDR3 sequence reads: CAWNPGLGYEQYF. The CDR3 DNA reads TGTGCCTGGAACCCGGGACTAGGCTACGAGCAGTACTTC.

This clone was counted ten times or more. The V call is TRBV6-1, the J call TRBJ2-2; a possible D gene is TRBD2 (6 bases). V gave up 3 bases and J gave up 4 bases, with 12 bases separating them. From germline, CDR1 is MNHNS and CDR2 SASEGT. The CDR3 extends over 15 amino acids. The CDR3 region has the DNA TGTGCCAGCAGTGATTTGGGAGGTGGCACCGGGGAGCTGTTTTTT. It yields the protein CASSDLGGGTGELFF.

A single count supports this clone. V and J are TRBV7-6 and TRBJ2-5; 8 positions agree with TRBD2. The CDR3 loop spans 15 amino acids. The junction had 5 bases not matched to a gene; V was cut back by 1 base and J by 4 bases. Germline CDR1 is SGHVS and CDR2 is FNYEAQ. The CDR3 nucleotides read TGTGCCAGCAGCTTAGGTCCCAGCGGGAGAGAGACCCAGTACTTC. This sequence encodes CASSLGPSGRETQYF.

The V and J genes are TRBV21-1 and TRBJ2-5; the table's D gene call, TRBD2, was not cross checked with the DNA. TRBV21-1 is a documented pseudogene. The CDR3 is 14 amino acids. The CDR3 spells CASSAGPIQETQYF. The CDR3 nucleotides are TGTGCCAGCAGCGCGGGACCTATCCAAGAGACCCAGTACTTC.

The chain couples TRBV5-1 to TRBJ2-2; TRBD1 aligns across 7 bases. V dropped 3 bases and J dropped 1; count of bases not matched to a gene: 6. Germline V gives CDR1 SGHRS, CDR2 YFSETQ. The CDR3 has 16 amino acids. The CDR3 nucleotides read TGCGCCAGCAGCTCCCGACAGGGCTTGAACACCGGGGAGCTGTTTTTT. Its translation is CASSSRQGLNTGELFF.

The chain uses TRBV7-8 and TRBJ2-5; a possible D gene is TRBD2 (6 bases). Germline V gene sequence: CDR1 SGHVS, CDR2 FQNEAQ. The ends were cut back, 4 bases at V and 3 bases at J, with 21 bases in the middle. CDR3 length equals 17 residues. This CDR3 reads CASSSNPWISGKETQYF. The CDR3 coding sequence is TGTGCCAGCAGCTCAAACCCCTGGATTAGCGGAAAAGAGACCCAGTACTTC. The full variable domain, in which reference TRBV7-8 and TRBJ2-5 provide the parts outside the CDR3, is GAGVSQSPRYKVAKRGQDVALRCDPISGHVSLFWYQQALGQGPEFLTYFQNEAQLDKSGLPSDRFFAERPEGSVSTLKIQRTQQEDSAVYLCASSSNPWISGKETQYFGPGTRLLVL.

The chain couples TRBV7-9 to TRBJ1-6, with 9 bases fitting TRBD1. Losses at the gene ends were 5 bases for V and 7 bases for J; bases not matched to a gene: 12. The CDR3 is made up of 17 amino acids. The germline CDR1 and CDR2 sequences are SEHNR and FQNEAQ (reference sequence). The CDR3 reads CASSQHPGQGKNSPLHF. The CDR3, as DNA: TGTGCCAGCAGCCAACACCCGGGACAGGGAAAGAATTCACCCCTCCACTTT. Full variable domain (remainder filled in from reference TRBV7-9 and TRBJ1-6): DTGVSQNPRHKITKRGQNVTFRCDPISEHNRLYWYRQTLGQGPEFLTYFQNEAQLEKSRLLSDRFSAERPKGSFSTLEIQRTEQGDSAMYLCASSQHPGQGKNSPLHFGNGTRLTVT.

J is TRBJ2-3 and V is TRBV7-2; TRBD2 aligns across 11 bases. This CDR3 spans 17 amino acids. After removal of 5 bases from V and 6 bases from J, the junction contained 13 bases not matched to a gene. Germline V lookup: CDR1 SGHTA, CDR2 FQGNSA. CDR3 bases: TGTGCCAGCAGCCCGAGGGGTAGCGGGGGGGCCCGGGATACGCAGTATTTT. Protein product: CASSPRGSGGARDTQYF.

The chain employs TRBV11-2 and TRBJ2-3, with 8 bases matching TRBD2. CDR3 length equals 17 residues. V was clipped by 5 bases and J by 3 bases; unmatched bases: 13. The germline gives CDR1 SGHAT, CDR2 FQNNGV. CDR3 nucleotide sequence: TGTGCCAGCAGCCAAGCAGGGCTAGCGGGCGCAACAGATACGCAGTATTTT. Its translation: CASSQAGLAGATDTQYF.

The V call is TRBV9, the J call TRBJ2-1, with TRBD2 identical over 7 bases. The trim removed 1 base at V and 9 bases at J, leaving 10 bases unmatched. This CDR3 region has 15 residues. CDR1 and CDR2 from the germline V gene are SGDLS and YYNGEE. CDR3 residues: CASSVSGGEGSEQFF. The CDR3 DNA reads TGTGCCAGCAGCGTAAGTGGCGGGGAGGGAAGTGAGCAGTTCTTC.

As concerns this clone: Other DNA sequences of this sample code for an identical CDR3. DNA for the CDR3: TGTGCCAGCAGCCTAACTCGGGGGAACACTGAAGCTTTCTTT. Amino acids: CASSLTRGNTEAFF. The chain combines TRBV2 with TRBJ1-1, with D hard to call. This CDR3 is 14 amino acids long. Trimming stripped 6 bases from V and 1 base from J, with 12 bases between. Germline V gene data show CDR1 as SNHLY and CDR2 as FYNNEI.

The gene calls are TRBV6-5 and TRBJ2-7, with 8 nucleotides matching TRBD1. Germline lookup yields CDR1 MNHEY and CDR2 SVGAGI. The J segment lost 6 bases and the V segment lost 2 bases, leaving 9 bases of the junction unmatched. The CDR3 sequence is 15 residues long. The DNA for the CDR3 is TGTGCCAGCAGTTACGTCTCAGGGGGCCGCGGCGAGCAGTACTTC. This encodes CASSYVSGGRGEQYF.

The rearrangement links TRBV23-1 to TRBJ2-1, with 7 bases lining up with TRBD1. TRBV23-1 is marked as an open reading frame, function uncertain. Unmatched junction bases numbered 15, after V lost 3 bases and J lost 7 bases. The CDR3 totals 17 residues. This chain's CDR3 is CASSHRPPDRDRNEQFF. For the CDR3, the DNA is TGCGCCAGCAGTCACCGACCACCCGACAGGGATAGGAATGAGCAGTTCTTC.

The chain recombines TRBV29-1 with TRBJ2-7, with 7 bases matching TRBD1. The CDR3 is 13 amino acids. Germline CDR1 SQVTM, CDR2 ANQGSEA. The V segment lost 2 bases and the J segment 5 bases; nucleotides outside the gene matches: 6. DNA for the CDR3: TGCAGCGTTGAAAGGACAGGATCTGACGAGCAGTACTTC. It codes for CSVERTGSDEQYF.

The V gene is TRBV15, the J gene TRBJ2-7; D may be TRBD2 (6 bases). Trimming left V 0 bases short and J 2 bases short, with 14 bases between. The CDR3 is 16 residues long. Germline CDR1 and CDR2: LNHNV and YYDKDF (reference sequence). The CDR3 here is CATSREIRGGAYEQYF. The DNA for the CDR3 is TGTGCCACCAGCAGAGAGATACGTGGAGGGGCCTACGAGCAGTACTTC.

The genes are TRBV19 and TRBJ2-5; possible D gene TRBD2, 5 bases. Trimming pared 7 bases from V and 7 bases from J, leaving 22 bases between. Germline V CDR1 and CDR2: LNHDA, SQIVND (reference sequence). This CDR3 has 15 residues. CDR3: CASKPAAGELGTQYF. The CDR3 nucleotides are TGTGCCAGTAAGCCCGCCGCCGGGGAATTAGGGACCCAGTACTTC.

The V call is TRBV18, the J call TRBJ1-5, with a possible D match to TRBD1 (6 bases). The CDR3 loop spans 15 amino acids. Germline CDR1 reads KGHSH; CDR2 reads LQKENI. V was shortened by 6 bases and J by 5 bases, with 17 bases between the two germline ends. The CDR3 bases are TGTGCCAGCTCCCAATCCAACAGGGATGATCAGCCCCAGCATTTT. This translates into CASSQSNRDDQPQHF.

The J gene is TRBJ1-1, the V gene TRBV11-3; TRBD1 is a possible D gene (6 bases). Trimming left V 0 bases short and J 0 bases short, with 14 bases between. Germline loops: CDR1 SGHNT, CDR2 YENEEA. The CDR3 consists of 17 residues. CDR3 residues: CASSLDRQASMNTEAFF. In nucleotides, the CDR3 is TGTGCCAGCAGCTTAGATCGACAGGCCTCCATGAACACTGAAGCTTTCTTT.

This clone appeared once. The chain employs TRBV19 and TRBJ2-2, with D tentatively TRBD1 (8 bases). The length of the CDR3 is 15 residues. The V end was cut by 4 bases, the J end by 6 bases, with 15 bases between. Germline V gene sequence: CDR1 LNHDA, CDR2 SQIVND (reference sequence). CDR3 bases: TGTGCCAGTAGTACTCGACAGGGGAGGGCCGGGGAGCTGTTTTTT. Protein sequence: CASSTRQGRAGELFF. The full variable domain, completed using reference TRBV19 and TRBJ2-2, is DGGITQSPKYLFRKEGQNVTLSCEQNLNHDAMYWYRQDPGQGLRLIYYSQIVNDFQKGDIAEGYSVSREKKESFPLTVTSAQKNPTAFYLCASSTRQGRAGELFFGEGSRLTVL.

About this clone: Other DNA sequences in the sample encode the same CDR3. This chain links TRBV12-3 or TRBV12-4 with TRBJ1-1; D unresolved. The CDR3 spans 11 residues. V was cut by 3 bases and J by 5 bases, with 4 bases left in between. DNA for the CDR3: TGTGCCAGCAGTTTCGGGACTGAAGCTTTCTTT. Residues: CASSFGTEAFF.